This is a list of T cell receptor beta chains from one sample in a study of blood T cell repertoires in COVID-19. Assay used: immunoSEQ multiplex PCR; TCRdb lists only in-frame clones, some missing. The sample includes 100,000 to 150,000 clones, more than 60% seen only once; the top ten take around 2%. Specimen: peripheral blood. These receptors were obtained from a woman aged 70-85 years with acute or convalescent COVID-19. Both conserved end residues are part of each CDR3. The D gene is left open where the match is weak. Some rows mark clone size as missing; the rest say once, few, many or name a class of expanded clone.

j_gene,v_gene,d_gene,abundance,CDR3aa,CDR3nt
TRBJ1-6,TRBV27,TRBD1,.,CASSLGQGPYNSPLHF,TGTGCCAGCAGTCTGGGACAGGGACCCTATAATTCACCCCTCCACTTT
TRBJ1-1,TRBV10-2,.,.,CASSEGGTEAFF,TGCGCCAGCAGTGAGGGGGGGACTGAAGCTTTCTTT
TRBJ1-2,TRBV7-2,.,.,CASSLAPGQYGYTF,TGTGCCAGCAGCTTAGCGCCTGGACAGTATGGCTACACCTTC
TRBJ2-1,TRBV7-9,.,few,CASSHRRLEEVKNEQFF,TGTGCCAGCAGCCACCGACGTCTAGAGGAAGTTAAGAATGAGCAGTTCTTC
TRBJ1-5,TRBV27,.,.,CASSLSRQGDQPQHF,TGTGCCAGCAGTTTATCGCGGCAGGGCGATCAGCCCCAGCATTTT
TRBJ1-1,TRBV10-1,.,few,CASSESEGNTEAFF,TGCGCCAGCAGTGAGTCTGAGGGAAACACTGAAGCTTTCTTT
TRBJ1-1,TRBV21-1,.,few,CASSLHVDTHNTEAFF,TGTGCCAGCAGCCTTCACGTAGACACCCATAACACTGAAGCTTTCTTT
TRBJ1-6,TRBV6-1,TRBD1,.,CASSDPPGGASYNSPLHF,TGTGCCAGCAGTGACCCCCCAGGGGGCGCGTCCTATAATTCACCCCTCCACTTT
TRBJ1-1,TRBV2,.,few,CASSEDTGKAFF,TGTGCCAGCAGTGAGGATACGGGGAAAGCTTTCTTT
TRBJ1-5,TRBV4-1,TRBD1,.,CASSDGQGNQPQHF,TGCGCCAGCAGTGACGGACAGGGGAATCAGCCCCAGCATTTT
TRBJ2-7,TRBV19,.,few,CASSIKGRGSEQYF,TGTGCCAGTAGTATAAAAGGCAGGGGCTCCGAGCAGTACTTC
TRBJ2-1,TRBV28,TRBD2,.,CASKLAGNSYNEQFF,TGTGCCAGCAAATTAGCGGGCAACTCCTACAATGAGCAGTTCTTC
TRBJ1-2,TRBV20-1,.,.,CSASVRDTFNYGYTF,TGCAGTGCTAGTGTTCGGGACACTTTTAACTATGGCTACACCTTC
TRBJ2-3,TRBV3-1/TRBV3-2,TRBD2,once,CASSQDLGVAGGNTQYF,TGTGCCAGCAGCCAAGATCTGGGGGTAGCGGGAGGAAATACGCAGTATTTT
TRBJ2-1,TRBV4-3,TRBD1,.,CASSQMGQGFVYEQFF,TGCGCCAGCAGCCAAATGGGACAGGGGTTTGTGTATGAGCAGTTCTTC
TRBJ1-5,TRBV19,.,.,CASSIVGESNQPQHF,TGTGCCAGTAGTATAGTCGGGGAAAGCAATCAGCCCCAGCATTTT
TRBJ1-2,TRBV7-2,TRBD1,.,CASSLGTDGYTF,TGTGCCAGCAGCTTGGGGACAGATGGCTACACCTTC
TRBJ1-1,TRBV19,.,.,CASSVGAPGTEAFF,TGTGCCAGTAGTGTGGGGGCGCCGGGCACTGAAGCTTTCTTT
TRBJ1-2,TRBV11-2,TRBD1,.,CASSLAGQGYGYTF,TGTGCCAGCAGCTTAGCGGGACAGGGCTATGGCTACACCTTC
TRBJ2-6,TRBV14,.,.,CASRRVGANVLTF,TGTGCCAGCAGGCGTGTTGGGGCCAACGTCCTGACTTTC
TRBJ2-5,TRBV6-1,TRBD2,.,CASSEGEAGKGETQYF,TGTGCCAGCAGTGAAGGGGAAGCGGGGAAGGGAGAGACCCAGTACTTC
TRBJ1-5,TRBV27,.,.,CASSLDIGNQPQHF,TGTGCCAGCAGTTTAGACATAGGCAATCAGCCCCAGCATTTT
TRBJ1-6,TRBV2,.,.,CASRSDNSPLHF,TGTGCCAGCAGGTCAGATAATTCACCCCTCCACTTT
TRBJ1-1,TRBV21-1,.,.,CASSKRDRREAFF,TGTGCCAGCAGCAAAAGGGACAGGAGGGAAGCTTTCTTT
TRBJ2-1,TRBV18,.,.,CASSPLATDASYNEQFF,TGTGCCAGCTCACCCCTCGCCACAGATGCCTCCTACAATGAGCAGTTCTTC
TRBJ2-4,TRBV27,.,.,CASSSRAGSIAKNIQYF,TGTGCCAGCAGTTCTCGTGCGGGGTCTATTGCCAAAAACATTCAGTACTTC
TRBJ1-1,TRBV4-1,.,.,CASSQEGAWAEAFF,TGCGCCAGCAGCCAAGAGGGGGCATGGGCTGAAGCTTTCTTT
TRBJ2-3,TRBV4-1,.,.,CASSQGNRATDTQYF,TGCGCCAGCAGCCAAGGTAACAGGGCGACAGATACGCAGTATTTT
TRBJ2-7,TRBV10-3,.,.,CAISEDRGEQYF,TGTGCCATCAGTGAGGACAGAGGAGAGCAGTACTTC
TRBJ2-1,TRBV11-2,.,few,CASSPRRGYNEQFF,TGTGCCAGCAGCCCCCGCCGCGGTTACAATGAGCAGTTCTTC